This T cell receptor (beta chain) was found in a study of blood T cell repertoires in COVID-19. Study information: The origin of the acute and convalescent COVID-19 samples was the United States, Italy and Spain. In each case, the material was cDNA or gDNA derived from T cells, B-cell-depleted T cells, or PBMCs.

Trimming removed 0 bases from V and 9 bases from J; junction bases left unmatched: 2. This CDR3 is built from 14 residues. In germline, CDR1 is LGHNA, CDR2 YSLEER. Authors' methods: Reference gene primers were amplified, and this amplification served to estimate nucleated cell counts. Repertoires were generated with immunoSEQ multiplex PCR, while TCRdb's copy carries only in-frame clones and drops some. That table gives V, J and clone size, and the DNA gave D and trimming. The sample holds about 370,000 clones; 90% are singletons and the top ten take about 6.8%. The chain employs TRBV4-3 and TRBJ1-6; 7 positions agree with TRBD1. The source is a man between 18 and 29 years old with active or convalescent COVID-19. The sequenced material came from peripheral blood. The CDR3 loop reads CASSQETGFSPLHF. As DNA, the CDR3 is TGCGCCAGCAGCCAAGAGACAGGGTTTTCACCCCTCCACTTT.